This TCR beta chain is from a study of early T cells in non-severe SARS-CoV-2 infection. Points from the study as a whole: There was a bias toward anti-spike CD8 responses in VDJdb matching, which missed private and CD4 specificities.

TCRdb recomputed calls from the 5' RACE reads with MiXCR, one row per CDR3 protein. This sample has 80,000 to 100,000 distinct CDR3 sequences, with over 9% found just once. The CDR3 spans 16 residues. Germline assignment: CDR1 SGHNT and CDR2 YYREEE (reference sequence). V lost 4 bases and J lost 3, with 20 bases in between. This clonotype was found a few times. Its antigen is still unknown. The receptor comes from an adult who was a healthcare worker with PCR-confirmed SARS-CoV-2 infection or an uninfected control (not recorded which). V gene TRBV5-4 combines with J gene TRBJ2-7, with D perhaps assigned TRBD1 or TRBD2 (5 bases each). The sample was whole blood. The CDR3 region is CASSLELRDGDYEQYF. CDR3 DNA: TGTGCCAGCAGCCTGGAGCTTCGGGACGGGGACTACGAGCAGTACTTC.